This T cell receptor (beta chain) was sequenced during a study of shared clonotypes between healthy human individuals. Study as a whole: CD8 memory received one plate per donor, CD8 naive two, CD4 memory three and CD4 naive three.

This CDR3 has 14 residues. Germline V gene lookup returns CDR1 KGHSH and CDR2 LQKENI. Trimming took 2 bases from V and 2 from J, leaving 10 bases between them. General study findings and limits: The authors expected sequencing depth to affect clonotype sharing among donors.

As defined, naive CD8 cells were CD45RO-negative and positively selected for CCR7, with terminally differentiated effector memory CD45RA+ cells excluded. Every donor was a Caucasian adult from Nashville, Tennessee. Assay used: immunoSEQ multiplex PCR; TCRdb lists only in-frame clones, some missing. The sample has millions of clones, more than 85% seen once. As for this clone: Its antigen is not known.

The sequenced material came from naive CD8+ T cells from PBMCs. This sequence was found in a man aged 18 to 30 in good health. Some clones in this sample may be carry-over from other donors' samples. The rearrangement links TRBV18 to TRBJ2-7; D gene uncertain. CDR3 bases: TGTGCCAGCTCACCAGAGTACAGCACCTACGAGCAGTACTTC. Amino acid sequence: CASSPEYSTYEQYF.